This T cell receptor beta chain was captured by sequencing in a study of T cells after yellow fever vaccination. As for the study in general: Fractions low in cell number were prepared with SMART-Seq v4 Ultra Low Input.

Universal primer sites and UMIs were introduced during 5'RACE template-switching synthesis of TCR cDNA. A single record per CDR3 protein comes from TCRdb applying MiXCR to the 5' RACE reads. Among about 69,000 distinct CDR3 sequences listed, 5.9% were seen once. The CDR3 runs to 18 residues. Germline CDR1 and CDR2: SGHRS and YFSETQ. The ends were cut back, 3 bases at V and 0 bases at J, with 21 bases in the middle. In this sample, this clonotype turned up many times. Its antigen is as yet unknown. Study results and limitations: Booster samples showed a return of most primary-vaccination clones (under 98% CD4, about 85% CD8). Contaminants from the bulk population, in the form of abundant clonotypes, could be found in FACS-sorted repertoires.

The chain employs TRBV5-1 and TRBJ1-1; D ambiguous. The sequences come from CD4+ T cells sorted from PBMCs, collected roughly 14 days after the first yellow fever vaccination. The TCR originated in a young man who received the YFV17D yellow fever vaccine. This CDR3 reads CASSSPNQKDPMNTEAFF. CDR3 in DNA: TGCGCCAGCAGCTCGCCCAACCAAAAGGACCCAATGAACACTGAAGCTTTCTTT.